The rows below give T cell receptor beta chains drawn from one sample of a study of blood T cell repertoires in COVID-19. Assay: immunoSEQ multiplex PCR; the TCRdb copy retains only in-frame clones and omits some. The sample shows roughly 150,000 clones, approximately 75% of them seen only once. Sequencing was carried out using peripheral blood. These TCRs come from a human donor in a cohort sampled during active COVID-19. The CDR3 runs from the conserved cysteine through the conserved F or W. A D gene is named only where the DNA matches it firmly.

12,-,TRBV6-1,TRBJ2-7,CASSDPGRWQYF
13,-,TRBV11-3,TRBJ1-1,CASADRRNTEAFF
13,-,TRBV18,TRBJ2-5,CASSPLGAETQYF
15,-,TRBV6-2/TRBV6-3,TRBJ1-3,CASSYSLRGGNTIYF
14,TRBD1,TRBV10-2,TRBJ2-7,CASKRGRGPYEQYF
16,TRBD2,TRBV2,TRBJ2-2,CASSTGLAGGIGELFF
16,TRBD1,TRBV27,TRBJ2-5,CASSLHGQGLGETQYF
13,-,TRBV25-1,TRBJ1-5,CASSVQGDQPQHF
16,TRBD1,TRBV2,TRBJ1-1,CASSEALQRGHTEAFF
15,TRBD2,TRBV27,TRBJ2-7,CASSFASGKAYEQYF
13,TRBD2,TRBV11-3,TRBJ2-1,CASSFGGVGEQFF
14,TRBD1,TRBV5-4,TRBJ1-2,CASSSPGQAFGYTF
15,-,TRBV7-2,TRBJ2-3,CASRKTALITDTQYF
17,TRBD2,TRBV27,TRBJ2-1,CASSQRLAGIGINEQFF
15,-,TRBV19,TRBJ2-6,CASSPAGTGANVLTF
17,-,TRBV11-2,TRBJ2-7,CASSSPRGRGDSYEQYF
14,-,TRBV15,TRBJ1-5,CATSSGGSHQPQHF
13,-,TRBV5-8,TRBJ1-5,CASSFGANQPQHF
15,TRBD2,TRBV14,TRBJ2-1,CASSPSSGGYNEQFF
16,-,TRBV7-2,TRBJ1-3,CASSLAGAASGNTIYF
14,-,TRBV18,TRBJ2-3,CASSQIDRTDTQYF
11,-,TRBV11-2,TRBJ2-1,CASSPLNEQFF
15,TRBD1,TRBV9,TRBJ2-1,CASSPGQGSYNEQFF
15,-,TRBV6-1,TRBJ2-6,CASSEEAAGANVLTF
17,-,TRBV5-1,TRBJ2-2,CASSLGGGSGYTGELFF
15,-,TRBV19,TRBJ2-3,CASSLGSAGTDTQYF
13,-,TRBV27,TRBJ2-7,CASSLTGSHEQYF
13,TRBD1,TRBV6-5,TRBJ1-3,CASSRDSGNTIYF
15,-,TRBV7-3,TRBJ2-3,CASSFSTGGTDTQYF
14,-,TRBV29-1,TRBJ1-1,CSTRIGGANTEAFF
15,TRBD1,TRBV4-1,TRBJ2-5,CASSDRQGSKETQYF
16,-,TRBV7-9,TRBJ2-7,CASSLGRTAASYEQYF
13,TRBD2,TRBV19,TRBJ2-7,CASSSSGGYEQYF
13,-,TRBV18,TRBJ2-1,CASSPRTASEQFF
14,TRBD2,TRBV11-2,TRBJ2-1,CASRPSGSMTEQFF
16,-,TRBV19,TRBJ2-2,CASSIWGTGLGGELFF
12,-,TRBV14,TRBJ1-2,CASSPSSYGYTF
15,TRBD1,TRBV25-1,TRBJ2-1,CASSESRGLDNEQFF
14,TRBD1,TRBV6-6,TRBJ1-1,CASRPGQMNTEAFF
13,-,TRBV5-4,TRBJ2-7,CASSHVGTYEQYF
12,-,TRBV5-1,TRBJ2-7,CASSGALYEQYF
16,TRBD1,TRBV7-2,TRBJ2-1,CASSRTPGTDHNEQFF
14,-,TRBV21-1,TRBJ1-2,CASSSPDSLKGYTF
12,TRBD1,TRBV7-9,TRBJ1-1,CASSWTGTEAFF
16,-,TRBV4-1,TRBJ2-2,CASSPSYGGNAGELFF
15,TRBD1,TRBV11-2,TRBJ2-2,CASSPGTGVSGELFF
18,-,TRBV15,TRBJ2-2,CATSRGPQGSTNTGELFF
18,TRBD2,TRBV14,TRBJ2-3,CASSQFPRSSGGTDTQYF
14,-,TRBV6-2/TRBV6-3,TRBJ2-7,CASSSGHSTYEQYF
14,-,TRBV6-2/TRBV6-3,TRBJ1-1,CASSVPRGNTEAFF
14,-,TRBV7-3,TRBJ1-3,CASSPQGSGNTIYF
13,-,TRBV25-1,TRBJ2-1,CASSPGSHNEQFF
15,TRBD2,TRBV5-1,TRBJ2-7,CASSPGLAGVGEQYF